Reported below is one T cell receptor (beta chain). Its target antigen remains unknown. From each donor, a roughly 2.4 ml peripheral blood sample was collected into PAXgene tubes and kept at -80 degrees C. Without T cell sorting, total RNA was isolated from whole blood using the PAXgene blood miRNA kit on an automated QIAcube. Peripheral blood from monozygotic twin pairs, either concordant or discordant for inflammatory bowel disease, underwent deep TCRalpha and TCRbeta repertoire profiling that used unique molecular barcoding. Smoking habits were recorded for all twin pairs, and individuals were classified as current, former or never smokers. This entry belongs to a study of monozygotic twins with inflammatory bowel disease (dated by TCRdb to about 2019). The study in broad terms: A total of about 28 monozygotic twin pairs were included in the full study, comprising nine German pairs (four IBD-concordant, five IBD-discordant) and 19 IBD-discordant Danish pairs. Within discordant pairs, disease-associated traits were sought mainly by comparing IBD patients with their genetically identical healthy co-twins. Each individual had, on average, about 151 000 unique TCRalpha sequences and 181 000 unique TCRbeta sequences available for analysis.

Reading from cysteine to phenylalanine, the CDR3 counts 15 amino acids. No DNA is listed. The paper as a whole reports these results and caveats: The analysis was unable to tell apart different T cell subtypes. Differing immunosuppressive treatments among patients may have added background noise and inter-individual variability to the repertoires. No single strong signal or clonotype linked to IBD turned up in the results, so the idea that one exists was not supported. Measured by the inverse Simpson index, TCRbeta repertoire diversity was lower in IBD patients than in their healthy co-twins. IBD patients shared fewer clonotypes with other individuals than healthy twins did, most markedly in patients showing signs of disease activity. No difference in repertoire similarity was observed between concordant and discordant twins, possibly owing to limited statistical power.

The receptor library was made with 5' RACE. For each TCR library, around 3,800 ng of total RNA was used. For each sample, cDNA was synthesized in eight separate reactions using SMARTScribe reverse transcriptase. Unique molecular identifiers containing a 6-nucleotide sample barcode were introduced through template switching during cDNA synthesis. TCRalpha and TCRbeta cDNA was amplified in two nested PCRs of about 17 and 10 cycles, and bead purification was carried out after each PCR. Before amplification, the cDNA was both treated with uracil DNA-glycosylase and purified with the QIAquick PCR purification kit. The second PCR was the step at which Illumina TruSeq-compatible adapters and sample-specific barcodes were added. Library quality and concentration were assessed using TapeStation and Qubit, and 5 ng of each library was pooled. Sequencing of the pooled libraries was done on an Illumina HiSeq2500 single-index Rapid Run using custom sequencing primers and 2 x 100 bp reads. Per the original workflow: UMI-based consensus assembly with MiGEC version 1.2.6 was used to correct PCR and sequencing errors. MiXCR version 2.1.1 was used to carry out V(D)J alignment, clonotype assembly and CDR3 extraction. To normalise gene usage, clonotype sharing and MAIT/NKT TCR abundance, the top 1000, 10 000 and 20 000 clonotypes in each sample were analysed. After downsampling to 27 000 UMIs, diversity was calculated as the inverse Simpson index using the vegan R package. Paired Mann-Whitney U tests were applied to discordant twin pairs, with Benjamini-Hochberg correction for multiple testing. Through TCRdb reprocessing, the reads give one entry per CDR3 protein sequence; DNA is omitted. These V and J calls derive from TCRdb rather than the authors' analysis. The sample has about 160,000 distinct CDR3 sequences on record. The ten largest clones take up roughly 2.4% of the sample.

The source material was blood. The chain couples TRBV12-3 or TRBV12-4 to TRBJ2-5; the D call from TCRdb, TRBD1, cannot be confirmed without DNA. The origin of this receptor is a human donor with ulcerative colitis or Crohn's disease, or a healthy co-twin of an affected twin (not recorded which). The CDR3 loop reads CASSFSRGHRETQYF.